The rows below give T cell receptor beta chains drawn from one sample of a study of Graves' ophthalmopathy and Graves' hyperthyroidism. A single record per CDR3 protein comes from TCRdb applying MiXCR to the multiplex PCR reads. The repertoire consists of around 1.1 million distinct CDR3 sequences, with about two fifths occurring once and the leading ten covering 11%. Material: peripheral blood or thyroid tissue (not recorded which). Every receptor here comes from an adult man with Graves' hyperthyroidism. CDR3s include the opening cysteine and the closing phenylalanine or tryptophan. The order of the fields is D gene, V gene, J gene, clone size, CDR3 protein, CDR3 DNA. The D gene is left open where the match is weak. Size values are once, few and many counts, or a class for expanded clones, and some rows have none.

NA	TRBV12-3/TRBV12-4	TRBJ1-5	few	CASSWRRYQPQHF	TGTGCCAGCAGTTGGCGCCGTTATCAGCCCCAGCATTTT
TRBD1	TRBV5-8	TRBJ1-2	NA	CASSSSGGKPYGYTF	TGTGCCAGCAGCTCCTCAGGGGGCAAACCCTATGGCTACACCTTC
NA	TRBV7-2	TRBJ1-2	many	CASSLESVTSYGYTF	TGTGCCAGCAGCTTAGAATCGGTGACCTCCTATGGCTACACCTTC
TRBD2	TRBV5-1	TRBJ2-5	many	CASKLGLVDQETQYF	TGCGCCAGCAAGTTGGGACTAGTAGACCAAGAGACCCAGTACTTC
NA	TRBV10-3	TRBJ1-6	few	CAISDGGGNSPLHF	TGTGCCATCAGTGATGGCGGGGGCAATTCACCCCTCCACTTT
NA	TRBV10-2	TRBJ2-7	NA	CASSESPGLVDEQYF	TGCGCCAGCAGTGAGTCCCCCGGGTTGGTAGACGAGCAGTACTTC
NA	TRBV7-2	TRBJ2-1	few	CASSLEAAVGKQFF	TGTGCCAGCAGCTTAGAGGCCGCAGTGGGGAAGCAGTTCTTC
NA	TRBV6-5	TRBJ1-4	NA	CASRYSGEKLFF	TGTGCCAGCAGATATAGCGGGGAAAAACTGTTTTTT
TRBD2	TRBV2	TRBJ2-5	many	CASSSSGRTQETQYF	TGTGCCAGCAGTTCTAGCGGGAGGACCCAAGAGACCCAGTACTTC
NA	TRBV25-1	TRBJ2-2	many	CASMGGANTGELFF	TGTGCCAGCATGGGAGGTGCGAACACCGGGGAGCTGTTTTTT
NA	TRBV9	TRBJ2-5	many	CASSVDGRGDQYF	TGTGCCAGCAGCGTAGACGGGCGAGGTGACCAGTACTTC
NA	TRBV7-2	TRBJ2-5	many	CASSLLHSGETQYF	TGTGCCAGCAGCTTACTCCATTCGGGAGAGACCCAGTACTTC
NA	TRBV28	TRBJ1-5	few	CASTAPRGPQHF	TGTGCCAGCACCGCCCCCCGGGGACCCCAGCATTTT
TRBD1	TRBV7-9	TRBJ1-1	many	CASSAGQGGRGTEAFF	TGTGCCAGCAGCGCTGGACAGGGTGGGAGGGGCACTGAAGCTTTCTTT
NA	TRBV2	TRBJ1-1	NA	CASNRYTGTPALVDFF	TGTGCCAGCAACAGGTACACCGGGACTCCCGCTTTGGTCGATTTCTTT
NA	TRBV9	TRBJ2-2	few	CASSVEVGWANTGELFF	TGTGCCAGCAGCGTAGAGGTTGGCTGGGCGAACACCGGGGAGCTGTTTTTT
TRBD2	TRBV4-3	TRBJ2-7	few	CASSQDPIWTSDSYEQYF	TGCGCCAGCAGCCAAGATCCGATTTGGACTAGCGACTCCTACGAGCAGTACTTC
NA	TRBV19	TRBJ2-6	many	CASSIMISGANVLTF	TGTGCCAGTAGTATCATGATCTCTGGGGCCAACGTCCTGACTTTC
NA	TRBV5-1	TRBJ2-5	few	CASSLGRGGPETQYF	TGCGCCAGCAGCTTGGGCAGGGGAGGTCCGGAGACCCAGTACTTC
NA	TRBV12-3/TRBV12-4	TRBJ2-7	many	CASSLTEGIEQYF	TGTGCCAGCAGTTTAACTGAAGGGATCGAGCAGTACTTC
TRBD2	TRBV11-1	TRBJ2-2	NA	CASSLRTSGNIGELFF	TGTGCCAGCAGCTTAAGGACTAGCGGTAACATCGGGGAGCTGTTTTTT
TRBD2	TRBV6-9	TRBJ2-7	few	CASSTRIAGVYEQYF	TGTGCCAGCAGTACCCGGATAGCGGGAGTGTATGAGCAGTACTTC
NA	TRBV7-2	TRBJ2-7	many	CASSSRTVSYEQYF	TGTGCCAGCAGCAGTCGAACTGTCTCCTACGAGCAGTACTTC
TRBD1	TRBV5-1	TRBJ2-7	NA	CASSLLGQGSHEQYF	TGCGCCAGCAGCTTGCTTGGACAGGGGTCCCACGAGCAGTACTTC
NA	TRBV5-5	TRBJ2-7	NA	CASSLKRDTYYEQYF	TGTGCCAGCAGCTTAAAACGGGACACCTACTACGAGCAGTACTTC
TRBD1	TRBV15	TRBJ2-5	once	CATSRGQGAQYF	TGTGCCACCAGCAGAGGACAGGGGGCCCAGTACTTC
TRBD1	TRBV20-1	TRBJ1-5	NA	CSARAKTGDQPQHF	TGCAGTGCTAGAGCTAAGACAGGGGATCAGCCCCAGCATTTT
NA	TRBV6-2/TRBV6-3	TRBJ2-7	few	CATVTRGSHEQYF	TGTGCCACCGTAACCCGGGGAAGCCACGAGCAGTACTTC